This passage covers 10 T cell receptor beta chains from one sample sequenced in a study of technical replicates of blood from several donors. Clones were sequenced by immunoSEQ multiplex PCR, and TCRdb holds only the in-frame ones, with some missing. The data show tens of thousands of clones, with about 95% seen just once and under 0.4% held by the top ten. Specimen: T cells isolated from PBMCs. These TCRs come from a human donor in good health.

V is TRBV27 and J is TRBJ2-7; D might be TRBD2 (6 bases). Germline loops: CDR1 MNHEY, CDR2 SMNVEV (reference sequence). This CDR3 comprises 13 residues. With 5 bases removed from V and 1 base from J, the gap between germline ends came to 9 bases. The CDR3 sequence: CASSPGTSYEQYF. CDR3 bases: TGTGCCAGCAGTCCTGGGACTTCCTACGAGCAGTACTTC.

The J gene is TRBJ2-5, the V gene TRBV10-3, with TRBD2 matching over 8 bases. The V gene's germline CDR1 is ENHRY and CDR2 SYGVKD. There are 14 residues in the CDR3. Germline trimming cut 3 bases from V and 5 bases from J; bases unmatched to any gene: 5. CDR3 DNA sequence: TGTGCCATCAGTGAAGCGGGAGACTCGGAGACCCAGTACTTC. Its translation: CAISEAGDSETQYF.

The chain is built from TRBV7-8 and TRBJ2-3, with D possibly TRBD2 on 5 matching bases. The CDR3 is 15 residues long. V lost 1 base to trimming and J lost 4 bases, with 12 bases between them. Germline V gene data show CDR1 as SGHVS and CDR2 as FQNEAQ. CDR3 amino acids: CASSLVDSGADTQYF. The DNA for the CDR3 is TGTGCCAGCAGCTTAGTGGACTCCGGGGCAGATACGCAGTATTTT.

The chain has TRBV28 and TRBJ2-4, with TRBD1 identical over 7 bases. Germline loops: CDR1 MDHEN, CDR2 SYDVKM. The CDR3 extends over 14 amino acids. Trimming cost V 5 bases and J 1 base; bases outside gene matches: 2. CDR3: CASSLQGAKNIQYF. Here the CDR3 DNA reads TGTGCCAGCAGTCTACAGGGGGCCAAAAACATTCAGTACTTC.

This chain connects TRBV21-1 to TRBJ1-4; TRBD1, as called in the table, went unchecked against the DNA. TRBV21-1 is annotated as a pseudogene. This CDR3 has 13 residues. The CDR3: CASKGDRHEKLFF. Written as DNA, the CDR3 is TGTGCCAGCAAAGGGGACAGGCATGAAAAACTGTTTTTT.

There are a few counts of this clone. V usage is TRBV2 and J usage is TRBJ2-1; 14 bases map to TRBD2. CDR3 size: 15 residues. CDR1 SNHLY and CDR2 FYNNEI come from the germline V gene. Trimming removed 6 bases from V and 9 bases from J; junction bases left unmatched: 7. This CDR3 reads CASSRLAGGIGEQFF. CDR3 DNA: TGTGCCAGCAGCAGACTAGCGGGAGGGATTGGTGAGCAGTTCTTC.

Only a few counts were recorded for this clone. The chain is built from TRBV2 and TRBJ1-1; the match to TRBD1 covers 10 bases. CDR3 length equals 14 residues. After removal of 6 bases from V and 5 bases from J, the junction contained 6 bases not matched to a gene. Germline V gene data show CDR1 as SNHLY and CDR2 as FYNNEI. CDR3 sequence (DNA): TGTGCCAGCAGATGGACAGGGGGAAGAACTGAAGCTTTCTTT. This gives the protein CASRWTGGRTEAFF.

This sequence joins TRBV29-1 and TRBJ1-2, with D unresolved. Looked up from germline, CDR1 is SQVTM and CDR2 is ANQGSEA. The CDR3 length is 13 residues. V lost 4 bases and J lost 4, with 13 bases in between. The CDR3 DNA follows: TGCAGCGTTGGAGTGACGGAGTCCTATGGCTACACCTTC. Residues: CSVGVTESYGYTF. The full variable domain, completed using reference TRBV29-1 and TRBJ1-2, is SAVISQKPSRDICQRGTSLTIQCQVDSQVTMMFWYRQQPGQSLTLIATANQGSEATYESGFVIDKFPISRPNLTFSTLTVSNMSPEDSSIYLCSVGVTESYGYTFGSGTRLTVV.

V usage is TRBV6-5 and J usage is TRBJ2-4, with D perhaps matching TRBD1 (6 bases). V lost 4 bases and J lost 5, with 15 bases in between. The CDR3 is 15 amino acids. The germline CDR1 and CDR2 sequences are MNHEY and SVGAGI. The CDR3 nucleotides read TGTGCCAGCAGTTTGTGGGTCCAGGGGCAAAACATTCAGTACTTC. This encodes CASSLWVQGQNIQYF.

The CDR3 reads CASMTGAANQPQHF. The CDR3 DNA is TGTGCCAGCATGACAGGGGCGGCCAATCAGCCCCAGCATTTT. The chain recombines TRBV6-1 with TRBJ1-5; 8 bases match TRBD1. The CDR3 is made up of 14 amino acids. Germline V lookup: CDR1 MNHNS, CDR2 SASEGT. The V and J ends lost 7 bases and 3 bases, in that order; junction bases with no gene match: 5.